The clone carrying this T cell receptor (beta chain) was counted at least ten times. Its matching antigen is unknown. This sample was taken from a study of metastatic and nonmetastatic thyroid tumors. On the study more broadly: Patients with malignant and benign thyroid disease provided blood and tumor or nodule tissue, whose repertoires were compared. Overall study findings and caveats: Relative to benign nodules, malignant thyroid tumors were reportedly characterized by significantly elevated TCR beta diversity in blood and tumor.

Authors' processing steps: It was from CDR3 differences across clinicopathological groups that a distant-metastasis classifier for papillary thyroid cancer was built. From the PCR reads, TCRdb re-called clones with MiXCR. The V and J calls and clone size are TCRdb's, not the authors'. Of approximately 13,000 clones listed, 20% to 25% are singletons. The entire patient cohort was treatment-naive prior to thyroid surgery. CDR3 length: 13 amino acids. Deletions cut 5 bases from V and 7 bases from J, with 13 bases between. From germline, CDR1 is SGHAT and CDR2 FQDESV (reference sequence). The chain is built from TRBV11-1 and TRBJ2-3; perhaps D is TRBD1 or TRBD2 (5 bases each). This clonotype was sampled from a female donor with papillary thyroid cancer or a benign thyroid nodule (not recorded which). Some clones in this sample may be carry-over from other donors' samples. Sample: blood. The CDR3 DNA follows: TGTGCCAGCAGCCTGAGGGGCGCATATACGCAGTATTTT. Translating it yields CASSLRGAYTQYF.